This T cell receptor beta chain was profiled in a study of beta chain features in type 1 diabetes. Purities over 98% were achieved in all sorted populations. This clone was detected a few times. Every bit of the isolated RNA underwent reverse transcription, so sequencing read expressed TCRB transcripts. Assay used: immunoSEQ multiplex PCR; TCRdb lists only in-frame clones, some missing. The table includes some 150,000 clones, roughly 9.3% detected once. The TCR was taken from a middle-aged woman in good health. The sample consisted of central memory CD4+ T cells from blood.

Here the CDR3 reads CSVEDLVDEQFF. The CDR3 bases are TGCAGCGTTGAAGATCTAGTGGATGAGCAGTTCTTC. This chain joins TRBV29-1 and TRBJ2-1; D ambiguous. The CDR3 is 12 residues long. The V end lost 0 bases, the J end lost 8 bases, and 8 bases lay between the germline ends. Germline assignment: CDR1 SQVTM and CDR2 ANQGSEA.